The 11 T cell receptor beta chains in this list originate from one sample, sequenced in a study of T cell changes during pregnancy in multiple sclerosis. The method was immunoSEQ multiplex PCR; TCRdb's version includes in-frame clones alone and lacks a portion of them. The sample lists about 80,000 clones; just over 90% were seen once. Source: peripheral blood, taken before pregnancy. These receptors originate from a female donor with multiple sclerosis, enrolled in a pregnancy study.

The chain is built from TRBV20-1 and TRBJ1-1; D is unresolved. The CDR3 has 8 amino acids. With 6 bases removed from V and 9 bases from J, the gap between germline ends came to 5 bases. Germline CDR1 DFQATT, CDR2 SNEGSKA (reference sequence). CDR3 nucleotides: TGCAGTGCCGAGAAAGCTTTCTTT. It yields the protein CSAEKAFF.

The chain recombines TRBV4-1 with TRBJ2-3, with 8 positions matching TRBD2. Per the germline V gene, CDR1 is MGHRA and CDR2 is YSYEKL. The CDR3 is made up of 14 amino acids. V was clipped by 0 bases and J by 10 bases; unmatched bases: 6. CDR3 nucleotides: TGCGCCAGCAGCCAAGAGGGACCGGGACTAGCGCAGTATTTT. Its translation is CASSQEGPGLAQYF.

The rearrangement joins TRBV7-9 to TRBJ2-7; 7 bases are shared with TRBD1. This CDR3 has 14 residues. V shed 4 bases and J 4 bases; nucleotides not matched to a gene: 7. Germline V gene data show CDR1 as SEHNR and CDR2 as FQNEAQ (reference sequence). CDR3 residues: CASSSGQIVYEQYF. For the CDR3, the DNA is TGTGCCAGCAGCTCGGGACAGATTGTGTACGAGCAGTACTTC.

The chain employs TRBV7-9 and TRBJ2-3; D may be TRBD2 (6 bases). The V end lost 1 base, the J end lost 3 bases, and 8 bases lay between the germline ends. The CDR3 has 14 amino acids. In germline, CDR1 is SEHNR, CDR2 FQNEAQ (reference sequence). CDR3 residues: CASSLEGLTDTQYF. DNA for the CDR3: TGTGCCAGCAGCTTAGAAGGACTAACAGATACGCAGTATTTT.

J is TRBJ2-7 and V is TRBV5-6, with 8 bases aligning to TRBD1. CDR3 length equals 15 residues. The germline V gene encodes CDR1 SGHDT and CDR2 YYEEEE. V shed 4 bases and J 5 bases; nucleotides not matched to a gene: 11. The CDR3 nucleotides are TGTGCCAGCAGCCAACGGACAGGGACGCCTAACGAGCAGTACTTC. Its protein product is CASSQRTGTPNEQYF.

The chain is built from TRBV4-2 and TRBJ2-1; D not resolved. Trimming left V 6 bases short and J 5 bases short, with 5 bases between. CDR3 size: 11 residues. Per germline, CDR1 LGHNA and CDR2 YNFKEQ. DNA of the CDR3: TGTGCCAGCAGAAACAACAATGAGCAGTTCTTC. Encoded protein: CASRNNNEQFF.

This clone has just a few counts. V usage is TRBV29-1 and J usage is TRBJ1-1; TRBD1 might be the D (5 bases). The CDR3 covers 15 residues. Germline V gives CDR1 SQVTM, CDR2 ANQGSEA. V lost 4 bases, J lost 0 bases, and 15 bases lay in between. Written as DNA, the CDR3 is TGCAGCGTTGCTCTTAGACAGAGCATGAACACTGAAGCTTTCTTT. Its translation is CSVALRQSMNTEAFF.

The rearrangement uses TRBV5-6 and TRBJ2-2; TRBD1 agrees at 7 bases. V lost 4 bases and J lost 4; bases outside the gene matches: 4. CDR3 length equals 14 residues. CDR1 and CDR2 from the germline V gene are SGHDT and YYEEEE. CDR3 in DNA: TGTGCCAGCAGCCCGGGACAGTCCACCGGGGAGCTGTTTTTT. The encoded protein is CASSPGQSTGELFF.

V is TRBV7-9 and J is TRBJ1-1; tentative D call: TRBD1 (6 bases). The CDR3 sequence is 13 residues long. Germline values: CDR1 SEHNR, CDR2 FQNEAQ (reference sequence). V lost 4 bases and J lost 8, with 14 bases in between. For the CDR3, the DNA is TGTGCCAGCAGCTCATACGACAGGAACGAAGCTTTCTTT. Translated, it gives CASSSYDRNEAFF.

The rearrangement links TRBV19 to TRBJ2-2; TRBD1 matches 8 bases. CDR1 is LNHDA and CDR2 is SQIVND in the germline V gene (reference sequence). The CDR3 is 15 amino acids. The V and J ends lost 6 bases and 5 bases, in that order; junction bases with no gene match: 8. Written as DNA, the CDR3 is TGTGCCAGTAGACCAGACAGGGGAGAAACCGGGGAGCTGTTTTTT. Protein sequence: CASRPDRGETGELFF. The full variable domain, rest sourced from reference TRBV19 and TRBJ2-2, is DGGITQSPKYLFRKEGQNVTLSCEQNLNHDAMYWYRQDPGQGLRLIYYSQIVNDFQKGDIAEGYSVSREKKESFPLTVTSAQKNPTAFYLCASRPDRGETGELFFGEGSRLTVL.

This rearrangement joins TRBV28 to TRBJ1-5; D perhaps matches TRBD1 (6 bases). This CDR3 is built from 15 residues. Germline assignment: CDR1 MDHEN and CDR2 SYDVKM. The V end lost 1 base, the J end lost 3 bases, and 10 bases lay between the germline ends. The CDR3 nucleotides read TGTGCCAGCAGTTTATATGGACAGTTCAATCAGCCCCAGCATTTT. This gives the protein CASSLYGQFNQPQHF.